Following are 24 T cell receptor beta chains from one sample sequenced in a study of T cells in localized non-small cell lung cancer. Method: immunoSEQ multiplex PCR; TCRdb's copy keeps in-frame clones and lacks some. This sample has 75,000 to 80,000 clones, with 65% to 85% found just once. Sequenced material: peripheral blood, taken before any cancer treatment. These receptors were obtained from a female donor older than 55 with stage I lung adenocarcinoma.

This sequence joins TRBV15 and TRBJ2-7; D not resolved. The CDR3 is 14 residues long. Trimming removed 0 bases from V and 3 bases from J, with 9 bases in between. CDR1 and CDR2 from the germline V gene are LNHNV and YYDKDF (reference sequence). The CDR3 DNA reads as TGTGCCACCAGCAGAGAAGGCAGAAACTACGAGCAGTACTTC. Encoded protein: CATSREGRNYEQYF.

This chain links TRBV5-1 with TRBJ1-1, with TRBD1 matching 7 bases. The CDR3 consists of 14 residues. Germline lookup yields CDR1 SGHRS and CDR2 YFSETQ. Unmatched junction bases numbered 6, after V lost 7 bases and J lost 0 bases. In nucleotides, the CDR3 is TGCGCCAGCCTGGAGGGGGCCCTGAACACTGAAGCTTTCTTT. This translates into CASLEGALNTEAFF.

The chain links TRBV4-1 to TRBJ1-2, with a weak D call TRBD1 (6 bases). The CDR3 is 15 amino acids. Germline V gives CDR1 MGHRA, CDR2 YSYEKL. With 0 bases removed from V and 0 bases from J, the gap between germline ends came to 8 bases. The chain's CDR3 is CASSQEAGANYGYTF. CDR3 in DNA: TGCGCCAGCAGCCAAGAGGCAGGGGCTAACTATGGCTACACCTTC.

The genes are TRBV5-1 and TRBJ2-1, with TRBD2 as a possible D gene (5 bases). The length of the CDR3 is 15 residues. Germline V gene sequence: CDR1 SGHRS, CDR2 YFSETQ. V was shortened by 1 base and J by 6 bases, with 14 bases between the two germline ends. CDR3 in amino acids: CASSLSAAGINEQFF. CDR3 DNA sequence: TGCGCCAGCAGCTTGTCGGCCGCGGGCATCAATGAGCAGTTCTTC.

V usage is TRBV28 and J usage is TRBJ2-7; TRBD2 aligns across 10 bases. Trimming removed 4 bases from V and 3 bases from J; junction bases left unmatched: 6. From germline, CDR1 is MDHEN and CDR2 SYDVKM. The CDR3 spans 15 residues. CDR3 loop: CASSSPLAGVYEQYF. CDR3 in DNA: TGTGCCAGCAGTTCCCCCCTAGCGGGAGTCTACGAGCAGTACTTC.

The chain employs TRBV6-5 and TRBJ2-3, with 9 bases lining up with TRBD2. From germline, CDR1 is MNHEY and CDR2 SVGAGI. The CDR3 loop spans 16 amino acids. With 0 bases clipped from V and 4 bases from J, the junction kept 5 bases outside the gene matches. CDR3 sequence: CASSYSLQRGADTQYF. CDR3 nucleotide sequence: TGTGCCAGCAGTTACTCGCTCCAGCGGGGGGCAGATACGCAGTATTTT.

The gene calls are TRBV6-1 and TRBJ2-2, with D tentatively TRBD1 (6 bases). From germline, CDR1 is MNHNS and CDR2 SASEGT. The CDR3 has 15 residues. V was clipped by 4 bases and J by 5 bases, with 14 bases between them. In nucleotides, the CDR3 is TGTGCCAGCAGTGTTTCAGGGGCGAGGACCGGGGAGCTGTTTTTT. The encoded protein is CASSVSGARTGELFF.

The chain uses TRBV4-3 and TRBJ2-7, with 8 positions matching TRBD1. Germline V lookup: CDR1 LGHNA, CDR2 YSLEER. The CDR3 has 15 residues. The V segment lost 1 base and the J segment 0 bases; nucleotides outside the gene matches: 2. The CDR3, as DNA: TGCGCCAGCAGCCAAGTCAGGGGGCCCTCCTACGAGCAGTACTTC. Translated, it gives CASSQVRGPSYEQYF.

The gene calls are TRBV7-9 and TRBJ2-2; TRBD1 aligns across 9 bases. The germline gives CDR1 SEHNR, CDR2 FQNEAQ (reference sequence). Trimming cost V 4 bases and J 6 bases; bases outside gene matches: 6. The CDR3 runs to 15 residues. The CDR3 spells CASSSGTGLAGELFF. The CDR3 coding sequence is TGTGCCAGCAGCTCCGGGACAGGGTTGGCCGGGGAGCTGTTTTTT.

The chain has TRBV14 and TRBJ2-2; no clear D. CDR3 length: 15 amino acids. Germline lookup yields CDR1 SGHDN and CDR2 FVKESK. Trimming removed 6 bases at V and 4 bases at J, with 15 bases between. In nucleotides, the CDR3 is TGTGCCAGCAGTCCCCACCTTACAGCCACCGGGGAGCTGTTTTTT. It is translated as CASSPHLTATGELFF. The full variable domain, completed using reference TRBV14 and TRBJ2-2, is EAGVTQFPSHSVIEKGQTVTLRCDPISGHDNLYWYRRVMGKEIKFLLHFVKESKQDESGMPNNRFLAERTGGTYSTLKVQPAELEDSGVYFCASSPHLTATGELFFGEGSRLTVL.

The rearrangement uses TRBV19 and TRBJ1-1; tentative D call: TRBD1 (6 bases). Trimming shortened V by 7 bases and J by 0 bases, and 21 bases separated the two germline ends. Germline V gives CDR1 LNHDA, CDR2 SQIVND (reference sequence). This CDR3 spans 17 amino acids. The CDR3 region has the DNA TGTGCCAGTACTCCTCCGGGACGGACAGTCATGAACACTGAAGCTTTCTTT. Translated, it gives CASTPPGRTVMNTEAFF.

This clone was found once. The rearrangement joins TRBV29-1 to TRBJ2-1, with 7 bases that match TRBD1. Germline V gene lookup returns CDR1 SQVTM and CDR2 ANQGSEA. V dropped 7 bases and J dropped 0; count of bases not matched to a gene: 12. This CDR3 has 16 residues. The chain's CDR3 is CSGKKGTEGSYNEQFF. Here the CDR3 DNA reads TGCAGCGGAAAGAAGGGGACAGAAGGCTCCTACAATGAGCAGTTCTTC.

The chain recombines TRBV5-1 with TRBJ2-3; TRBD1 matches at 8 bases. CDR3 length: 14 amino acids. After removal of 6 bases from V and 0 bases from J, the junction contained 3 bases not matched to a gene. Germline V gene sequence: CDR1 SGHRS, CDR2 YFSETQ. CDR3 loop: CASIRDRSTDTQYF. The CDR3 coding sequence is TGCGCCAGCATTCGGGACAGGAGCACAGATACGCAGTATTTT. The variable domain in full, with the rest retrieved from reference TRBV5-1 and TRBJ2-3, is KAGVTQTPRYLIKTRGQQVTLSCSPISGHRSVSWYQQTPGQGLQFLFEYFSETQRNKGNFPGRFSGRQFSNSRSEMNVSTLELGDSALYLCASIRDRSTDTQYFGPGTRLTVL.

The CDR3 is CSVAQGGDIQYF. Here the CDR3 DNA reads TGCAGCGTGGCACAGGGGGGAGACATTCAGTACTTC. The chain links TRBV29-1 to TRBJ2-4, with 8 bases matching TRBD1. The germline CDR1 and CDR2 sequences are SQVTM and ANQGSEA. With V trimmed by 6 bases and J by 8 bases, 6 bases remained unmatched. CDR3 size: 12 residues.

This chain uses TRBV6-1 with TRBJ1-5, with TRBD1 as a possible D gene (6 bases). This CDR3 is built from 17 residues. Germline CDR1 MNHNS, CDR2 SASEGT. V dropped 3 bases and J dropped 1 base, with 16 bases sitting between them. CDR3 region: CASSDSPQGVSNQPQHF. Written as DNA, the CDR3 is TGTGCCAGCAGTGATTCCCCACAGGGTGTGAGCAATCAGCCCCAGCATTTT.

The chain couples TRBV15 to TRBJ2-7; a weak D match, TRBD2 (5 bases). Trimming cost V 1 base and J 0 bases, with 10 bases left between them. CDR1 is LNHNV, CDR2 YYDKDF, per germline (reference sequence). This CDR3 has 15 amino acids. CDR3 DNA sequence: TGTGCCACCAGCAGAGGGGCTGGGAGCTCCTACGAGCAGTACTTC. Its translation is CATSRGAGSSYEQYF.

The chain has TRBV11-3 and TRBJ2-1, with D perhaps TRBD1 or TRBD2 (6 bases each). Germline CDR1 is SGHNT and CDR2 is YENEEA. This CDR3 is 16 amino acids long. Deletions cut 5 bases from V and 0 bases from J, with 14 bases between. The CDR3 nucleotides read TGTGCCAGCAGCGCCGACGGGGGCCGCTCCTACAATGAGCAGTTCTTC. Residues: CASSADGGRSYNEQFF.

The chain carries TRBV12-5 and TRBJ1-1, with unresolved D. CDR3 length: 11 residues. Trimming pared 3 bases from V and 2 bases from J, leaving 1 base between. Germline V gives CDR1 LGHNT, CDR2 FRNRAP. CDR3 sequence: CASGLNTEAFF. CDR3 nucleotides: TGTGCTAGTGGTTTAAACACTGAAGCTTTCTTT.

The V call is TRBV5-4, the J call TRBJ2-7; TRBD1 might be the D (6 bases). From germline, CDR1 is SGHNT and CDR2 YYREEE (reference sequence). This CDR3 has 13 residues. The germline V and J ends were trimmed by 4 bases and 1 base, with 9 bases remaining between them. CDR3 DNA: TGTGCCAGCAGCCTCAGGGGATCCTACGAGCAGTACTTC. It translates to CASSLRGSYEQYF.

This clone came up once. The chain recombines TRBV5-1 with TRBJ2-1, with 7 positions matching TRBD1. CDR3 length: 11 residues. V shed 5 bases, J shed 9 bases, and the junction held 2 bases outside the gene matches. Germline CDR1 is SGHRS and CDR2 is YFSETQ. The CDR3 sequence: CASRGGVEQFF. In DNA, the CDR3 is TGCGCCAGCAGAGGGGGCGTTGAGCAGTTCTTC.

The chain joins TRBV30 to TRBJ1-5; D ambiguous. Germline CDR1 and CDR2: GTSNPN and SVGIG (reference sequence). CDR3 size: 13 residues. V dropped 1 base and J dropped 5 bases, with 9 bases sitting between them. DNA of the CDR3: TGTGCCTGGAGTGGTGGTAGTGATCAGCCCCAGCATTTT. Its translation is CAWSGGSDQPQHF.

This clone has only a few counts. V gene TRBV5-1 combines with J gene TRBJ2-1, with 9 bases that match TRBD2. The V gene end was trimmed by 4 bases and the J gene end by 8 bases; junction bases not matched to a gene: 13. The CDR3 is 16 residues long. In germline, CDR1 is SGHRS, CDR2 YFSETQ. The CDR3 DNA is TGCGCCAGCAGCCCCGACTTTGGCGGGGGGGCCCATGAGCAGTTCTTC. Its translation: CASSPDFGGGAHEQFF.

The CDR3 sequence is CAWSRGQFATNEKLFF. The CDR3 DNA follows: TGTGCCTGGAGTAGAGGACAGTTTGCAACTAATGAAAAACTGTTTTTT. The gene calls are TRBV30 and TRBJ1-4, with D possibly matching TRBD1 (6 bases). The germline CDR1 and CDR2 sequences are GTSNPN and SVGIG (reference sequence). Between the trimmed V and J ends, which lost 2 bases and 0 bases, there was a span of 13 bases. The CDR3 sequence is 16 residues long.

CDR3 sequence: CAISGTSGGSTYNEQFF. CDR3 DNA: TGTGCCATCAGTGGGACTAGCGGGGGGTCTACCTACAATGAGCAGTTCTTC. V is TRBV10-3 and J is TRBJ2-1; 14 bases agree with TRBD2. V lost 4 bases to trimming and J lost 2 bases; unmatched junction nucleotides: 4. Germline CDR1 is ENHRY and CDR2 is SYGVKD. This CDR3 is built from 17 residues.